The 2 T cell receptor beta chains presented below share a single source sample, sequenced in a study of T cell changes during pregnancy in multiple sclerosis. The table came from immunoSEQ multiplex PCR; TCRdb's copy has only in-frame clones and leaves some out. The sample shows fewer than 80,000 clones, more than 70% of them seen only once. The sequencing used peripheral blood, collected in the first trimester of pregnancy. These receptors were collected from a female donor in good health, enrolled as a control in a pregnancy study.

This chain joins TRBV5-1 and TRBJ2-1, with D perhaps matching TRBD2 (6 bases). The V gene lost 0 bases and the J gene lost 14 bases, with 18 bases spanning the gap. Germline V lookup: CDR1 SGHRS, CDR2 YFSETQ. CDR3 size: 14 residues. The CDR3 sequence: CASSLEAPGEVKFF. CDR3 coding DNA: TGCGCCAGCAGCTTGGAGGCCCCCGGGGAGGTAAAGTTCTTC.

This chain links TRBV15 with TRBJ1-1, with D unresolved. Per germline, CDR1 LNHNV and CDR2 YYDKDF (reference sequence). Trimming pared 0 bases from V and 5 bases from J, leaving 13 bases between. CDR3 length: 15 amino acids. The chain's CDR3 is CATSRDRGVRTEAFF. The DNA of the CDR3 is TGTGCCACCAGCAGAGATCGCGGCGTACGGACTGAAGCTTTCTTT.